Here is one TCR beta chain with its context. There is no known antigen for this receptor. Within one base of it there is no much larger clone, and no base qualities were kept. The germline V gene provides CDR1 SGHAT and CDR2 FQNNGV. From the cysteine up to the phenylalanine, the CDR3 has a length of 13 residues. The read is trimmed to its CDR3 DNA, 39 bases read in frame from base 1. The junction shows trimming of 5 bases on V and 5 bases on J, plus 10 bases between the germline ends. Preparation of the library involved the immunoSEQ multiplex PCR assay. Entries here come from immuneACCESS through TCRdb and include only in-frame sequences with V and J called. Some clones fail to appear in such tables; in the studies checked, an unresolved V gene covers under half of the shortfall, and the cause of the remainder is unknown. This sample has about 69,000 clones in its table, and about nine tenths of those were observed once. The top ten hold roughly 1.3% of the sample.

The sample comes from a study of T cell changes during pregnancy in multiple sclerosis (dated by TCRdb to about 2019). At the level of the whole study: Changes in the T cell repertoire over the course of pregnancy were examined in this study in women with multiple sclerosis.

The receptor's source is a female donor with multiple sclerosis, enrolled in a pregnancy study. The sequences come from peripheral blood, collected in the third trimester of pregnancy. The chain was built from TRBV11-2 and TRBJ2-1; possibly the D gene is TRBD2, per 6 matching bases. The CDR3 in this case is CASSHGTHNEQFF. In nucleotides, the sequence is TGTGCCAGCAGCCATGGGACTCACAATGAGCAGTTCTTC.